This section outlines one T cell receptor (beta chain) sequence together with its context. No antigen is known for it. No base quality values were provided; no much bigger clone lies one nucleotide off. These data belong to a study of blood T cell repertoires in COVID-19 (dated by TCRdb to 2020 to 2021). Describing the broader study: Samples from collaborators originated in the United States, Italy and Spain and spanned both the acute and convalescent phases of COVID-19. The prospective study material was composed of cDNA or gDNA derived from T cells, B-cell-depleted T cells, or PBMCs. The dataset comprised deeply sampled blood TCRbeta repertoires from subjects exposed to, actively infected with, or recovered from COVID-19. The repertoires were released in a freely available public database intended as a resource for research on the immune response to SARS-CoV-2. Samples came from the ongoing ImmuneRACE study (first 160 participants) plus 1,254 subjects from 6 global collaborators. Sample metadata almost always included a de-identified subject ID, COVID-19 status, age in years and sex. Where HLA class I and class II types were available, the types were taken from metadata supplied by the sample provider, not from assay-based typing. Results and caveats for the whole study, not just this receptor: Clinical and demographic metadata were provided uncurated, with the amount varying by source and participant.

TCRbeta CDR3 regions were amplified from genomic DNA by means of the immunoSEQ Assay, a bias-controlled multiplex PCR. The study's processing was this. The number of nucleated cells in each sample was estimated by amplification of reference gene primers within the assay. Sequence reads were collapsed and filtered to measure the absolute abundance of every unique TCRbeta CDR3 rearrangement. For each sample, productive Simpson clonality was calculated as the square root of Simpson's diversity index across productive rearrangements. TCRdb's version of the immuneACCESS table is confined to in-frame rearrangements and falls short of the full clone set. An unresolved V gene accounts for under half of the shortfall where checked; the remainder is of unknown origin. The V and J calls and the clone size are those of that table, but D and trimming were determined from the DNA. A total of about 210,000 clones appear in this sample, about four fifths of them only once. 2% to 3% of the sample is taken by the ten largest.

CDR1 SEHNR and CDR2 FQNEAQ are derived from the germline V gene (reference sequence). The CDR3 has 16 amino acids, counting the end cysteine and phenylalanine. Only the CDR3 portion is preserved as DNA: 48 bases, with reading frame beginning at the first base. Trimming takes 1 base off V and 6 bases off J; junction bases not matched to a gene: 7. Collaborating institutions collected whole blood in K2EDTA tubes following their own protocols. For TCRbeta analysis, collaborator samples were shipped as frozen whole blood, as isolated PBMCs, or as DNA extracted from either sample type. The TCR comes from a woman aged 40-49 years with active or convalescent COVID-19. The sequence is built from TRBV7-9 and TRBJ2-3, and 10 junction bases match TRBD2. Material: peripheral blood. The DNA reads as follows: TGTGCCAGCAGCTTAGGTGCTAGCGGGGGAGTGGATACGCAGTATTTT. Translated, this is CASSLGASGGVDTQYF.